What follows describes a single T cell receptor (beta chain). Its antigen is not known. CDR1 and CDR2 from the germline V gene are SQVTM and ANQGSEA. V trimming: 4 bases; J trimming: 7 bases; junction bases outside the gene matches: 12. The CDR3 extends over 14 amino acids. The sample is drawn from a study of response to subunit inactivated influenza vaccine. The study's findings and limits: The authors proposed limited new T cell recruitment per seasonal influenza vaccination.

TCRdb re-derived calls from the RT-PCR reads in MiXCR, one entry per CDR3 protein. This sample yields around 790,000 distinct CDR3 sequences, of which about 20% are seen a single time; approximately 10% belongs to the top ten. The clonotype originates from a man between 45 and 60 years old who received an inactivated influenza vaccine. This chain links TRBV29-1 with TRBJ1-1; 7 nucleotides align to TRBD1. The sequenced sample was PBMCs from blood, obtained less than 6 days after vaccination. The chain's CDR3 is CSVGRSGTALEAFF. DNA for the CDR3: TGCAGCGTTGGCCGTTCCGGGACAGCCCTTGAAGCTTTCTTT.